This T cell receptor beta chain was found in a study of radiation and T cells in renal cell carcinoma. This clone was recorded once. Here immunoSEQ multiplex PCR was the method, and the copy in TCRdb shows in-frame clones only, minus some. The data contain fewer than 200,000 clones, roughly 90% of them seen just once; the ten biggest clones take up about 10%. Time point described: blood 4 weeks post-SBRT, at nephrectomy. Treatment: 15 Gy SBRT to primary tumor, nephrectomy 4 weeks later. Serial blood draws occurred at baseline and 2 and 4 weeks post-SBRT. With V trimmed by 0 bases and J by 6 bases, 19 bases remained unmatched. This CDR3 region has 19 residues. Per germline, CDR1 SQVTM and CDR2 ANQGSEA.

The origin of this receptor is a woman between 50 and 59 years old with renal cell carcinoma. This chain links TRBV29-1 with TRBJ2-1; 8 bases are shared with TRBD2. Sample: blood, taken from a patient whose treatment included radiotherapy and nephrectomy. CDR3 coding DNA: TGCAGCGTTGAAGATCGAGGCACTGGGACGGGACTAGAGATCAATGAGCAGTTCTTC. It specifies CSVEDRGTGTGLEINEQFF.